Listed here are 7 T cell receptor beta chains from one sample, sequenced in a study of T cell responses to AZD1222 COVID-19 vaccine (dated by TCRdb to the early 2020s). Library construction relied on the immunoSEQ multiplex PCR assay. The table comes from immuneACCESS by way of TCRdb, which keeps in-frame sequences with V and J called. Part of the clones is missing from these tables; in studies checked, under half for an unresolved V gene and the rest for unknown reasons. This sample lists fewer than 200,000 clones; approximately 92% were detected once. 8% to 13% of the sample rests with the top ten. In the paper's terms, the time point label means: baseline before first vaccination. The sequencing used peripheral blood, collected on day 0 of AZD1222 vaccination. The origin of the receptors is an adult in good health.

The chain recombines TRBV7-2 with TRBJ2-7; possible D gene TRBD1, 9 bases. In germline, CDR1 is SGHTA, CDR2 FQGNSA. This CDR3 comprises 16 residues. V lost 5 bases to trimming and J lost 5 bases, with 22 bases between them. The CDR3 reads CASSPGTGTREDEQYV. The DNA of the CDR3 is TGTGCCAGCAGCCCCGGGACAGGGACTAGAGAGGACGAGCAGTACGTC.

This chain links TRBV19 with TRBJ1-4; D gene unclear. Germline V lookup: CDR1 LNHDA, CDR2 SQIVND (reference sequence). The CDR3 runs to 14 residues. Trimming took off 4 bases at V and 0 bases at J, with 6 bases between the two ends. In nucleotides, the CDR3 is TGTGCCAGTAGTACGAGTGCAACTAATGAAAAACTGTTTTTT. As protein: CASSTSATNEKLFF.

This chain uses TRBV5-8 with TRBJ2-3; 8 nucleotides match TRBD1. With V trimmed by 3 bases and J by 3 bases, 9 bases remained unmatched. Germline values: CDR1 SGHTS, CDR2 YDEGEE. CDR3 length: 16 residues. DNA of the CDR3: TGTGCCAGCAGCTGGGGCAGGGGGCCGCGGACAGATACGCAGTATTTT. This sequence encodes CASSWGRGPRTDTQYF.

V gene TRBV10-3 combines with J gene TRBJ2-1; 8 bases are a match to TRBD1. Germline V CDR1 and CDR2: ENHRY, SYGVKD. This CDR3 comprises 15 residues. V lost 2 bases, J lost 8 bases, and 8 bases stayed unmatched. CDR3 bases: TGTGCCATCAGTGAGAACAGTGACAGGGGTCATGAGCAGTTCTTC. Its translation: CAISENSDRGHEQFF.

The chain recombines TRBV2 with TRBJ2-1, with D tentatively TRBD2 (6 bases). Per germline, CDR1 SNHLY and CDR2 FYNNEI. CDR3 size: 15 residues. Between the trimmed V and J ends, which lost 2 bases and 3 bases, there was a span of 11 bases. CDR3 nucleotide sequence: TGTGCCAGCAGTGAAACGAGCGGGTACTACAATGAGCAGTTCTTC. It is translated as CASSETSGYYNEQFF.

This clone was seen only once. The gene calls are TRBV14 and TRBJ2-5, with 11 bases matching TRBD2. CDR1 SGHDN and CDR2 FVKESK come from the germline V gene. This CDR3 contains 15 residues. With 1 base clipped from V and 2 bases from J, the junction kept 0 bases outside the gene matches. CDR3 sequence reads: CASSQGTSGQETQYF. CDR3 nucleotide sequence: TGTGCCAGCAGCCAAGGGACTAGCGGGCAAGAGACCCAGTACTTC.

This sequence joins TRBV5-4 and TRBJ2-6, with 8 positions matching TRBD1. The CDR3 covers 18 residues. V lost 3 bases to trimming and J lost 1 base; unmatched junction nucleotides: 9. Per the germline V gene, CDR1 is SGHNT and CDR2 is YYREEE (reference sequence). CDR3 in DNA: TGTGCCAGCAGCTCCACCGGACAGGGACGTTCTGGGGCCAACGTCCTGACTTTC. Its protein product is CASSSTGQGRSGANVLTF.